The clone carrying this T cell receptor (beta chain) was detected only a few times. What it recognizes is unknown. MiXCR, run by TCRdb on the RT-PCR reads, gives a single entry per CDR3 protein. The sample lists 650,000 to 800,000 distinct CDR3 sequences, approximately 14% occurring once. The data are from a study of response to subunit inactivated influenza vaccine. Whole-study results and caveats: It was suggested by the authors that few new T cells are recruited by each seasonal influenza vaccination.

Sample: PBMCs from blood, taken 14 to 15 days before vaccination. This receptor was taken from a middle-aged man who received an inactivated influenza vaccine.

In nucleotides, the CDR3 is TGTGCCAGCAGTTGGACAGGGGAGTCGGAGACCCAGTACTTC. Translating it yields CASSWTGESETQYF. The chain links TRBV7-9 to TRBJ2-5; 9 nucleotides agree with TRBD1. Germline V gene data show CDR1 as SEHNR and CDR2 as FQNEAQ (reference sequence). V lost 6 bases, J lost 5 bases, and 7 bases stayed unmatched. CDR3 length equals 14 residues.